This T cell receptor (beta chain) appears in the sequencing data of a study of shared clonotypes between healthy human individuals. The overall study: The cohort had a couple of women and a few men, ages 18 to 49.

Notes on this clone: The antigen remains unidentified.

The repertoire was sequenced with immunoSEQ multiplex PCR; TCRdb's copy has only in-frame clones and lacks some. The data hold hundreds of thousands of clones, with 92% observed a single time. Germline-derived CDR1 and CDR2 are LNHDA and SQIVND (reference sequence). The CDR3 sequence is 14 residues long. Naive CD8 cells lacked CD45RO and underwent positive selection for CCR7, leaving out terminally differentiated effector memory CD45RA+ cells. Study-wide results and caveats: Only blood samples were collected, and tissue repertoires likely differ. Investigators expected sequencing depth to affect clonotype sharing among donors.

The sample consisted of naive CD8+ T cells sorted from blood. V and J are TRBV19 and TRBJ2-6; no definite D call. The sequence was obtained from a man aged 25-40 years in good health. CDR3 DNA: TGTGCGAGACGACGTGCCTCTGGGGCCAACGTCCTGACTTTC. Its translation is CARRRASGANVLTF.